These T cell receptor beta chains were read from a single sample in a study of T cell repertoires in cytomegalovirus infection. Their specific antigens are unknown. MiXCR was run by TCRdb on the reads, yielding one entry per CDR3 protein. This sample has under 300,000 distinct CDR3 sequences; around 20% occur once, and the top ten carry approximately 19%. This specimen was cultured PBMCs, taken from culture after CMV antigen stimulation. These TCRs come from a human donor in good health (CMV status not recorded). Some clones in this sample may be carry-over from other donors' samples. The CDR3 runs from the conserved cysteine through the conserved F or W.

TRBV7-8	TRBJ2-7	CASSLTENYEQYF
TRBV7-2	TRBJ1-2	CASSLDPVRANYGYTF
TRBV7-2	TRBJ2-1	CASSLAVGRASNVADEQFF
TRBV12-3/TRBV12-4	TRBJ1-3	CASTLDTGSGNTIYF
TRBV28	TRBJ2-7	CASSLGVGTGRYEQYF
TRBV20-1	TRBJ2-3	CSASGLAIDTQYF
TRBV7-2	TRBJ1-2	CASSYGQGIANYGYTF
TRBV6-2/TRBV6-3	TRBJ2-3	CATKDVGTGGFWTDTQYF
TRBV6-6	TRBJ2-1	CASSDRTSGRLGEQFF
TRBV30	TRBJ2-1	CAWSFSSGRSEQFF
TRBV6-5	TRBJ2-1	CASGQGLAGYYNEQFF
TRBV12-5	TRBJ1-5	CASGPDNRGWSNQPQHF
TRBV4-1	TRBJ2-7	CASSQEGQGHNEQYF
TRBV11-3	TRBJ1-1	CASSHPGGVEAYF
TRBV10-3	TRBJ2-2	CAISEDYRTGELFF
TRBV6-5	TRBJ1-2	CASIGRNGYTF
TRBV28	TRBJ2-4	CASSLPGSGGNIQYF
TRBV12-3/TRBV12-4	TRBJ2-3	CASSFDRTTDTQYF
TRBV5-6	TRBJ2-3	CASSLSREGDTQYF
TRBV7-6	TRBJ2-2	CASSPRTSGPGGELFF
TRBV3-1	TRBJ1-1	CASSPGFGNTEAFF
TRBV7-2	TRBJ2-2	CASSYGLAPTGELFF
TRBV7-3	TRBJ2-3	CASSQTSGADTQYF
TRBV7-9	TRBJ1-4	CASSLAPTGSGEKLFF
TRBV9	TRBJ2-5	CASSVWGLLEETQYF
TRBV7-4	TRBJ1-1	CASSPKGQQNTEAFF
TRBV11-2	TRBJ2-2	CASSFSSGSWTGELFF
TRBV27	TRBJ1-3	CASSLGGSGNTIYF